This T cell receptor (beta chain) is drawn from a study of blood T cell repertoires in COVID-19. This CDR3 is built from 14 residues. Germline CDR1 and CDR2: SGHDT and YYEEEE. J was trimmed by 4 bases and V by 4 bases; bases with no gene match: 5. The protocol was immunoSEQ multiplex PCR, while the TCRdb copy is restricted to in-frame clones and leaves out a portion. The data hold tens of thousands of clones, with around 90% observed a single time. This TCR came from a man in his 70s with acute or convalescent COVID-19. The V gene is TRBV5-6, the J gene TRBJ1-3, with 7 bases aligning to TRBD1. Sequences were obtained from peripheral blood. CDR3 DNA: TGTGCCAGCAGCCCAGGGGGTGGAGGAAACACCATATATTTT. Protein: CASSPGGGGNTIYF.